The 10 T cell receptor beta chains in this list originate from one sample, sequenced in a study of shared clonotypes between healthy human individuals. Clones were sequenced by immunoSEQ multiplex PCR, and TCRdb holds only the in-frame ones, with some missing. The sample has about 2.4 million clones, 80% to 95% seen once; the top ten hold 0.36%. The sample was naive CD4+ T cells from PBMCs. Subset specified: CD45RA+ positively selected. The receptors derive from a young man in good health. Some clones in this sample may be carry-over from other donors' samples.

The J gene is TRBJ2-7, the V gene TRBV5-5; D is perhaps TRBD1 (6 bases). This CDR3 spans 14 amino acids. The V end was cut by 0 bases, the J end by 4 bases, with 11 bases between. The germline V gene has CDR1 SGHKS and CDR2 YYEKEE (reference sequence). CDR3 residues: CASSLGPRGYEQYF. DNA of the CDR3: TGTGCCAGCAGCTTGGGTCCCAGGGGTTACGAGCAGTACTTC.

The chain couples TRBV5-3 to TRBJ2-7; D unclear. TRBV5-3 is assigned to the ORF class and has an uncertain function. V was cut by 0 bases and J by 0 bases, with 10 bases left in between. The CDR3 has 15 residues. Here the CDR3 DNA reads TGTGCCAGAAGCTTGGCGTCTCAAATCTCCTACGAGCAGTACTTC. The encoded protein is CARSLASQISYEQYF.

V usage is TRBV5-1 and J usage is TRBJ2-7, with 7 bases matching TRBD2. The CDR3 consists of 15 residues. Unmatched junction bases numbered 14, after V lost 4 bases and J lost 7 bases. CDR1 is SGHRS and CDR2 is YFSETQ in the germline V gene. CDR3 sequence: CASSLFGGEGLEQYF. The CDR3 bases are TGCGCCAGCAGCCTCTTTGGCGGGGAGGGCCTTGAGCAGTACTTC.

V gene TRBV30 combines with J gene TRBJ1-2; D is perhaps TRBD1 (5 bases). The CDR3 is 11 amino acids. V was shortened by 4 bases and J by 7 bases, with 10 bases between the two germline ends. CDR1 and CDR2 from the germline V gene are GTSNPN and SVGIG (reference sequence). DNA for the CDR3: TGTGCCTGGAATCGGGGACGTGGCTACACCTTC. Translated: CAWNRGRGYTF.

The chain recombines TRBV5-4 with TRBJ2-7; 8 bases line up with TRBD1. The CDR3 has 14 residues. The V gene end was trimmed by 4 bases and the J gene end by 2 bases; junction bases not matched to a gene: 5. The germline gives CDR1 SGHNT, CDR2 YYREEE (reference sequence). CDR3 nucleotides: TGTGCCAGCAGCCCGGGACAGGAGCCCTACGAGCAGTACTTC. Translated, it gives CASSPGQEPYEQYF.

As to this clone: Different DNA sequences within this sample yield the same CDR3. The rearrangement links TRBV19 to TRBJ2-1; D perhaps matches TRBD1 (5 bases). This CDR3 is 15 amino acids long. Germline lookup yields CDR1 LNHDA and CDR2 SQIVND (reference sequence). Trimming cost V 3 bases and J 0 bases, with 9 bases left between them. CDR3 coding DNA: TGTGCCAGTAGTATCCAGGGCAGCTCCTACAATGAGCAGTTCTTC. It is translated as CASSIQGSSYNEQFF.

The J gene is TRBJ2-1, the V gene TRBV5-1, with 16 positions matching TRBD2. The CDR3 is made up of 20 amino acids. V dropped 0 bases and J dropped 0; count of bases not matched to a gene: 6. Germline V gives CDR1 SGHRS, CDR2 YFSETQ. The CDR3 here is CASSLDPGLAGGSSYNEQFF. The CDR3 DNA follows: TGCGCCAGCAGCTTGGACCCGGGACTAGCGGGAGGGAGCTCCTACAATGAGCAGTTCTTC.

The genes are TRBV6-1 and TRBJ2-3; TRBD1 matches 9 bases. This CDR3 has 16 residues. The junction had 6 bases not matched to a gene; V was cut back by 4 bases and J by 1 base. CDR1 is MNHNS and CDR2 is SASEGT in the germline V gene. CDR3 bases: TGTGCCAGCAGTGGGGGACAGGGTAGGGGCACAGATACGCAGTATTTT. Its protein product is CASSGGQGRGTDTQYF.

The chain uses TRBV19 and TRBJ2-1; D is perhaps TRBD2 (7 bases). Deletions cut 1 base from V and 5 bases from J, with 18 bases between. The CDR3 has 17 amino acids. Germline loops: CDR1 LNHDA, CDR2 SQIVND (reference sequence). The CDR3 coding sequence is TGTGCCAGTAGTATAGGAAGGGGGAGGGCCTCGGACAATGAGCAGTTCTTC. Amino acid sequence: CASSIGRGRASDNEQFF.

This chain joins TRBV6-1 and TRBJ2-4; weak D call: TRBD1 (5 bases). V was pared by 1 base and J by 0 bases, with 16 bases between. The CDR3 spans 18 residues. Germline V gene data show CDR1 as MNHNS and CDR2 as SASEGT. CDR3: CASSEGYRRILAKNIQYF. The CDR3 nucleotides are TGTGCCAGCAGTGAAGGATACAGGCGTATTCTAGCCAAAAACATTCAGTACTTC.